This T cell receptor (beta chain) was sequenced in a study of cytomegalovirus exposure and HLA in healthy donors. Study-wide findings and caveats: Altogether, some 170 TCR beta chains were recorded as cytomegalovirus-associated. Within the 130 or so validation repertoires, first-cohort TCR clusters tended to co-occur, according to a later analysis.

CDR3 size: 17 residues. The V gene end was trimmed by 3 bases and the J gene end by 4 bases; junction bases not matched to a gene: 15. CDR1 is ENHRY, CDR2 SYGVKD, per germline. As to this clone: Its antigen is not identified.

The data were produced by immunoSEQ multiplex PCR, yet TCRdb's version contains in-frame clones alone and is incomplete. The table shows fewer than 250,000 clones, with around 86% occurring only once. Sequencing used PBMCs. This TCR was sampled from a woman aged 18-35 years in good health and CMV-seronegative. V usage is TRBV10-3 and J usage is TRBJ2-7, with 7 bases fitting TRBD2. The CDR3 sequence is CAISDSHLRETSYEQYF. CDR3 in DNA: TGTGCCATCAGTGACTCCCACTTGCGGGAGACCTCTTACGAGCAGTACTTC.